This is a list of T cell receptor beta chains from one sample in a study of beta chain features in type 1 diabetes. Profiling relied on immunoSEQ multiplex PCR, and the TCRdb table lists in-frame clones only, not all of them. The data show about 340,000 clones, 9.3% seen once. Sequencing used central memory CD4+ T cells from blood. Receptors originate from a man aged 25 to 40 with type 1 diabetes. Both conserved end residues are part of each CDR3. A D gene is named only where the DNA matches it firmly. Clone size is not always given. Where it is, it says once, few, many or a class for expanded clones.

-,-,TRBV7-2,TRBJ2-4,TGTGCCAGCAGCGGAGAAGCGGTAGGGCATCTAGCCAAAAACATTCAGTACTTC,CASSGEAVGHLAKNIQYF
-,-,TRBV6-1,TRBJ1-6,TGTGCCAGCAGTGACCCTCAATGGGCCTCACCCCTCCACTTT,CASSDPQWASPLHF
-,few,TRBV2,TRBJ2-1,TGTGCCAGCAGCCACCCTAGCACGAGCTCCTACAATGAGCAGTTCTTC,CASSHPSTSSYNEQFF
-,-,TRBV18,TRBJ2-7,TGTGCCAGCTCACCACCCTCTGTCTCCGCCTACGAGCAGTACTTC,CASSPPSVSAYEQYF
TRBD2,-,TRBV2,TRBJ2-1,TGTGCCAGCAGGCGGGGGGCCGTGAACAATGAGCAGTTCTTC,CASRRGAVNNEQFF
-,-,TRBV7-8,TRBJ2-7,TGTGCCAGCAGCTTAGGTTCATCCAGCGTTACCTACGAGCAGTACTTC,CASSLGSSSVTYEQYF
-,-,TRBV30,TRBJ1-1,TGTGCCTGGAGTATCCAGGTGAACACTGAAGCTTTCTTT,CAWSIQVNTEAFF
-,-,TRBV20-1,TRBJ1-2,TGCAGTGCTAGCCAAATCTATGGCTACACCTTC,CSASQIYGYTF
TRBD1,few,TRBV7-9,TRBJ2-4,TGTGCCAGCAGCTTAGGGGGACAGGGTAACATTCAGTACTTC,CASSLGGQGNIQYF
-,-,TRBV29-1,TRBJ1-1,TGCAGCGTGCGCACAGCGCAGGATTCTGAAGCTTTCTTT,CSVRTAQDSEAFF
-,few,TRBV7-9,TRBJ2-2,TGTGCCAGCAGCTTGGCAGGGAGGAACACCGGGGAGCTGTTTTTT,CASSLAGRNTGELFF